This entry describes one T cell receptor beta chain. Its antigen is not identified. Germline V gene data show CDR1 as KGHSH and CDR2 as LQKENI. V lost 2 bases to trimming and J lost 9 bases, with 20 bases between them. CDR3 length: 16 residues. The record originates from a study of T cell responses to AZD1222 COVID-19 vaccine. General study points: After the peak T cell response, and only then, were repertoires sampled. Rises in breadth and depth of Spike-specific TCRs came after two AZD1222 doses. Per reports, nearly half of all spike-specific TCRs target regions that are unmutated in variants. Regions 160-218 and 743-854 held dominance among vaccine-associated CD4 TCRs, which spanned spike.

Clones were read by immunoSEQ multiplex PCR, and TCRdb kept only the in-frame ones, dropping some. The table shows 90,000 to 150,000 clones, with roughly 89% occurring only once. Sequences were derived from peripheral blood, sampled 28 days after the second AZD1222 dose. The TCR was taken from an adult who received the AZD1222 COVID-19 vaccine. The V and J genes are TRBV18 and TRBJ2-1; tentatively, D is TRBD2 (6 bases). CDR3 region: CASSPMVAGRYVEQFF. The CDR3 region has the DNA TGTGCCAGCTCACCAATGGTCGCGGGAAGGTATGTTGAGCAGTTCTTC.